The rows below give T cell receptor beta chains drawn from one sample of a study of blood T cell repertoires in COVID-19. Assay used: immunoSEQ multiplex PCR; TCRdb lists only in-frame clones, some missing. Here the sample spans some 99,000 clones, about 90% being singletons. Sequencing input: peripheral blood. The receptors originated from a human donor in a cohort sampled during active COVID-19. Both conserved end residues are part of each CDR3. Fields, in order: V gene, clone size, J gene, D gene, CDR3 DNA, CDR3 protein. A D gene is named only where the DNA matches it firmly. Not all rows give a size; the values are once, few, many and, for expanded clones, a class.

>TRBV15|few|TRBJ1-2|.
TGTGCCACCAGCTATCCTATGGGGACGACAGGCTCTAACTATGGCTACACCTTC
CATSYPMGTTGSNYGYTF
>TRBV5-1|.|TRBJ1-2|TRBD1
TGCGCCAGCAGCAGGGGACAGGGGGACGATGGCTACACCTTC
CASSRGQGDDGYTF
>TRBV7-9|.|TRBJ1-1|TRBD1
TGTGCCAGCAGCCTCAACAGGGGAGAGCGGACTGAAGCTTTCTTT
CASSLNRGERTEAFF
>TRBV20-1|.|TRBJ1-6|TRBD1
TGCAGTGCACGACAGGGTTCACCCCTCCACTTT
CSARQGSPLHF
>TRBV28|.|TRBJ2-7|.
TGTGCCAGCAAGGGGGGGTATAGGGAGCAGTACTTC
CASKGGYREQYF
>TRBV28|.|TRBJ1-6|TRBD1
TGTGCCAGCAGTCGGACAGGTCGTCCCTCACCCCTCCACTTT
CASSRTGRPSPLHF
>TRBV7-2|few|TRBJ2-3|TRBD1
TGTGCCAGCAGCTGGGGACAGGGGGCTAGCACAGATACGCAGTATTTT
CASSWGQGASTDTQYF
>TRBV11-1|once|TRBJ2-7|.
TGTGCCAGCAGCGCGGACAGTTCCTCCTACGAGCAGTACTTC
CASSADSSSYEQYF
>TRBV7-8|.|TRBJ2-2|TRBD2
TGTGCCAGCAGCTCCGGGACTAGCGGGGGGCAGAAGTTT
CASSSGTSGGQKF
>TRBV11-2|once|TRBJ2-1|TRBD2
TGTGCCAGCAGCCGACGTCTAGCGGACGTCTACAATGAGCAGTTCTTC
CASSRRLADVYNEQFF
>TRBV5-1|.|TRBJ2-1|TRBD1
TGCGCCAGCAGAATTGGGACAGCCAACAATGAGCAGTTCTTC
CASRIGTANNEQFF
>TRBV28|.|TRBJ2-3|TRBD2
TGTGCCAGCAGTTCGCCCCTGGGAACTAGCGGGGGGCTTGTCCAACCAGATACGCAGTATTTT
CASSSPLGTSGGLVQPDTQYF
>TRBV12-3/TRBV12-4|.|TRBJ1-1|TRBD1
TGTGCCAGCAGTCCCGGGACAGGGATTGGAGCTTTCTTT
CASSPGTGIGAFF
>TRBV6-2/TRBV6-3|.|TRBJ1-6|.
TGTGCCAGCAGTTACACCCCGCGGCGGGCTACCCTTGGTTCACCCCTCCACTTT
CASSYTPRRATLGSPLHF
>TRBV21-1|.|TRBJ2-1|.
TGTGCCAGCAGCAAGGCAGCAGCGGGAAGCAATGAGCAGTTCTTC
CASSKAAAGSNEQFF
>TRBV15|once|TRBJ2-4|.
TGTGCCACCAGCCTACGAAAGGGACAAGGAATAGGCATTCAGTACTTC
CATSLRKGQGIGIQYF
>TRBV18|.|TRBJ1-1|TRBD1
TGTGCCAGCTCAGTGCGACAGGGTGAAGCTTTCTTT
CASSVRQGEAFF
>TRBV7-3|.|TRBJ1-1|.
TGTGCCAGCAGCTTAACGCCGGGGGAGAACACTGAAGCTTTCTTT
CASSLTPGENTEAFF
>TRBV4-3|once|TRBJ2-3|TRBD2
TGCGCCAGCAGCCAGCGGGAGACAGATACGCAGTATTTT
CASSQRETDTQYF
>TRBV27|.|TRBJ1-2|.
TGTGCCAGCAGTCCCCTCGGGGAGGGCACTAACTATGGCTACACCTTC
CASSPLGEGTNYGYTF
>TRBV19|once|TRBJ1-6|.
TGTGCCAGTAGTACACAGGATAATTCACCCCTCCACTTT
CASSTQDNSPLHF
>TRBV5-4|.|TRBJ2-7|TRBD1
TGTGCCAGCAGCTTTTGGGGGACAGGGTCCCACGAGCAGTACTTC
CASSFWGTGSHEQYF
>TRBV6-2/TRBV6-3|.|TRBJ2-3|TRBD2
TGTGCCAGCAGTCACGGGCTAGCGGGAGCAGATACGCAGTATTTT
CASSHGLAGADTQYF
>TRBV11-2|.|TRBJ1-1|TRBD1
TGTGCCAGCAGCCGCAAGACAGGGGTGAACACTGAAGCTTTCTTT
CASSRKTGVNTEAFF
>TRBV7-8|.|TRBJ2-1|.
TGTGCCAGCAGCCTCCCGGGAGAGCAGTTCTTC
CASSLPGEQFF
>TRBV5-5|.|TRBJ1-2|TRBD1
TGTGCCAGCAGCCCCGGGACAGGGAACTATGGCTACACCTTC
CASSPGTGNYGYTF
>TRBV2|.|TRBJ2-6|.
TGTGCCAGCTTCGGAATAAGGGGGACCTCCTCTGGGGCCAACGTCCTGACTTTC
CASFGIRGTSSGANVLTF
>TRBV27|.|TRBJ2-1|.
TGTGCCAGCAGTTTGCGGGTTGGGGAGCAGTTCTTC
CASSLRVGEQFF
>TRBV5-1|.|TRBJ1-2|TRBD1
TGCGCCAGCAGCTTGGGGACAGGGGCCAACTATGGCTACACCTTC
CASSLGTGANYGYTF
>TRBV11-2|.|TRBJ2-7|.
TGTGCCAGCAGCTTAGGGGGCAGAGGGCAGTACTTC
CASSLGGRGQYF
>TRBV6-5|.|TRBJ1-2|.
TGTGCCAGCAGTTACGATGAGGTCTATGGCTACACCTTC
CASSYDEVYGYTF
>TRBV4-2|.|TRBJ1-1|.
TGTGCCAGCAGCCAAGTTGGTGGGGGACTGGACACTGAAGCTTTCTTT
CASSQVGGGLDTEAFF
>TRBV28|.|TRBJ2-7|TRBD2
TGTGCCAGCAGCCAGACTAGCGGGGGCTACGAGCAGTACTTC
CASSQTSGGYEQYF
>TRBV6-1|.|TRBJ2-7|.
TGTGCCAGCAGTGAACGTGGAGGAGGGCAGTACTTC
CASSERGGGQYF
>TRBV4-1|.|TRBJ2-1|TRBD1
TGCGCCAGCAGCCAACCATGGGACAGGGGGGTTAGCTCCTACAATGAGCAGTTCTTC
CASSQPWDRGVSSYNEQFF
>TRBV6-1|.|TRBJ2-7|.
TGTGCCAGCAGTGAGGGGGGATACGAGCAGTACTTC
CASSEGGYEQYF
>TRBV3-1/TRBV3-2|.|TRBJ1-5|.
TGTGCCAGCAGCCAATCTGGGGGGATAAATCAGCCCCAGCATTTT
CASSQSGGINQPQHF
>TRBV6-6|.|TRBJ2-7|.
TGTGCCAGCAGTTATTTCTCCGGGGACGAGCAGTACTTC
CASSYFSGDEQYF
>TRBV19|.|TRBJ1-2|TRBD1
TGTGCCAGTAGTATGTATCAGGGGGCGATTCACTATGGCTACACCTTC
CASSMYQGAIHYGYTF
>TRBV5-4|.|TRBJ2-7|.
TGTGCCAGCAGCTTGGGCGGCGCGTCCCACGAGCAGTACTTC
CASSLGGASHEQYF
>TRBV9|once|TRBJ1-1|.
TGTGCCAGCAGCGCGAGACAGTTGAACACTGAAGCTTTCTTT
CASSARQLNTEAFF
>TRBV20-1|.|TRBJ2-7|.
TGCAGTGCTAGAATTTCCCTCGAGCAGTACTTC
CSARISLEQYF
>TRBV6-1|.|TRBJ2-3|TRBD2
TGTGCCAGCAGTGAAGTCACCGGGGGGGGCACAGATACGCAGTATTTT
CASSEVTGGGTDTQYF